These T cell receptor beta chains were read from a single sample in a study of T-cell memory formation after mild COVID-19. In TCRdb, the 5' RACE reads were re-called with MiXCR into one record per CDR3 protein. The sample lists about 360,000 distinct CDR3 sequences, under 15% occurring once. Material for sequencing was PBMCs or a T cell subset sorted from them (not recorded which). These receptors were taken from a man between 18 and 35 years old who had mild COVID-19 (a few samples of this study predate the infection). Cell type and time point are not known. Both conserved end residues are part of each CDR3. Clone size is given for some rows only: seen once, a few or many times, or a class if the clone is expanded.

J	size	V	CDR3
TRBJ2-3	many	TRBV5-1	CASSPGGVGITDTQYF
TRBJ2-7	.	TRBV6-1	CASTGSWGDYEQYF
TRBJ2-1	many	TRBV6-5	CASSSARAYNEQFF
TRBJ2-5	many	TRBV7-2	CASSLDRGNQETQYF
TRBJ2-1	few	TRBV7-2	CASSYSGGTNEQFF
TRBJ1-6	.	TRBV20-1	CSAKTPGRSLRDSPLHF
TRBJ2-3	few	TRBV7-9	CASSFTSRATDTQYF
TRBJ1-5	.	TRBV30	CAWSNPSGKVNQPQHF
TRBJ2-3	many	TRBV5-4	CASSYAGTALPTDTQYF
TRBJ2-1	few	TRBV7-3	CASSESRGNEQFF
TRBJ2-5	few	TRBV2	CASSQYQETQYF
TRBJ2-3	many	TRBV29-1	CSVSFRPGDTQYF
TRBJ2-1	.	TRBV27	CASSLLNVGGGLLFF
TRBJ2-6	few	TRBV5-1	CASSLTHRGTGANVLTF
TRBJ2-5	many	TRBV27	CASSLGKPETQYF
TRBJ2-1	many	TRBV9	CASSVDPPGEQFF
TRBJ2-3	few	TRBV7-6	CASSLFPGPNTDTQYF
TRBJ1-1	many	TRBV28	CASSLRGLNTEAFF
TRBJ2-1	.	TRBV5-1	CASSLAHSGGAFYNEQFF
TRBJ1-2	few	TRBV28	CASRSSFAYGYTF
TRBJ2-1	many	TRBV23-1	CASSHRLGDEQFF
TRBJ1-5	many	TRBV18	CASSTGGTNNNQPQHF
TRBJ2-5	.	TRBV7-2	CASRGRGRSFGETQYF
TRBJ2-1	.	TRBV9	CASSVFGTSNEQFF
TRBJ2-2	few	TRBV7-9	CASSQTGQPTGELFF
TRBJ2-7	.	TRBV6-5	CASSPRGGEQYF
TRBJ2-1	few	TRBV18	CASSLTSGGPPGKEQFF
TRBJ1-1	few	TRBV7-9	CASSPRTENTEAFF
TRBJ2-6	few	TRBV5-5	CASSVTGLTGSSGANVLTF
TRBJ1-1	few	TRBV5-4	CASGQGPNNEAFF
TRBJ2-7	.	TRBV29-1	CSVETPAGYEQYF
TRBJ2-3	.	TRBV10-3	CAITGAGTDTQYF
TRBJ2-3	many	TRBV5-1	CASSFSVDTDTQYF
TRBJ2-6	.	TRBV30	CAWGMKHSGANVLTF
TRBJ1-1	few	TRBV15	CATSEQGTASEAFF
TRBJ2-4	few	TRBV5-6	CASSSPGQGNIQYF
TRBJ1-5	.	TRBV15	CATSRGRLNDHSNQPQHF
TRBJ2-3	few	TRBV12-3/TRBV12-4	CASNTVDRRADTQYF
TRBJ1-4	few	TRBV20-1	CSAQRGEKLFF
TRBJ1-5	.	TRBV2	CASKPTGGQPQHF
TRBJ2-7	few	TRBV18	CASSGGQFTSYEQYF
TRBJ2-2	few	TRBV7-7	CASSPRWGEDTGELFF
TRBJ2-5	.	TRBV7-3	CASSRTSSETQYF
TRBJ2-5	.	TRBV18	CASSPFSRGSETQYF
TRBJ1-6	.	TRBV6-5	CASLPALVGFSYNSPLHF
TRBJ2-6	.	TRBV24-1	CATSDTRDEVRSGANVLTF
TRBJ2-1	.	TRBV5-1	CASSPGGSTGRSEQFF
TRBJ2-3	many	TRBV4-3	CASSQDSGGLTDTQYF
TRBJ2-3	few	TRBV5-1	CASSPIGSGASTDTQYF
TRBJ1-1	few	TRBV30	CAWSVRTRQAFF
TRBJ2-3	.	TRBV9	CASSAGLAGGLVTDTQYF
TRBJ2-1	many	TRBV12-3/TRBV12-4	CASSQGQGIYNEQFF
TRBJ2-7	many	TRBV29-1	CSVASGAEQYF
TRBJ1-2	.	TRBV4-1	CASSQDPGGYTF
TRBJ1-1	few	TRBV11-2	CASSLTGTGFVAFF
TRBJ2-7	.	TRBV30	CAWSVPSGGVAHEQYF
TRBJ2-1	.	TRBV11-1	CASSLALETGGVFF
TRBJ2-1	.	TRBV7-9	CASSSLLAGAYNEQFF